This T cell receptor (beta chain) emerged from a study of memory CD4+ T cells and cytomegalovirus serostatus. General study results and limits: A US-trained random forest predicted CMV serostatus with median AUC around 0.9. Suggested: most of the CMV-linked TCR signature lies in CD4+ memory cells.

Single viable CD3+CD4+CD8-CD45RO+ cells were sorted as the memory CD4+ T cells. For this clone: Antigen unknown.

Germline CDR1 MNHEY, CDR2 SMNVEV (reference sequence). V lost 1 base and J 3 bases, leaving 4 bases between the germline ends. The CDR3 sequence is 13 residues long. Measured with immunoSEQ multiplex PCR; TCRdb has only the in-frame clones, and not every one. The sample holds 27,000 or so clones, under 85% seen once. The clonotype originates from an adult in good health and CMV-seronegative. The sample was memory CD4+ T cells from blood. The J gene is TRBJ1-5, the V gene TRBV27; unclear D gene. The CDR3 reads CASSLFNNQPQHF. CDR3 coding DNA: TGTGCCAGCAGTTTATTTAACAATCAGCCCCAGCATTTT.